Presented here are 27 T cell receptor beta chains from one specimen sequenced in a study of beta chain features in type 1 diabetes. Study-wide findings and caveats: Among patients with Type 1 diabetes, TCRB CDR3s were moderately but significantly shorter in every one of the four CD4+ subsets.

These receptors have no identified antigens. Expressed TCRB transcripts got sequenced, as all isolated RNA was reverse transcribed. Using immunoSEQ multiplex PCR, the repertoire was profiled, and TCRdb retains in-frame clones only, with some absent. The data contain over 150,000 clones, 7.8% of them singletons. The sequenced sample consisted of central memory CD4+ T cells from blood. These TCRs come from a woman aged 40 to 49 with type 1 diabetes.

This chain uses TRBV6-5 with TRBJ1-1; tentatively, D is TRBD1 (6 bases). Germline V lookup: CDR1 MNHEY, CDR2 SVGAGI. V was cut by 4 bases and J by 5 bases, with 8 bases left in between. The CDR3 length is 12 residues. CDR3 in amino acids: CASSWDMTEAFF. DNA of the CDR3: TGTGCCAGCAGTTGGGACATGACTGAAGCTTTCTTT.

The rearrangement joins TRBV27 to TRBJ2-3; no reliable D call. The CDR3 has 17 residues. Germline CDR1 is MNHEY and CDR2 is SMNVEV (reference sequence). Trimming removed 0 bases from V and 2 bases from J, with 15 bases in between. CDR3 sequence reads: CASSLSGSLPVTDTQYF. The CDR3 bases are TGTGCCAGCAGTTTATCGGGCTCGTTACCCGTCACAGATACGCAGTATTTT.

This clone was counted between two and nine times. The rearrangement links TRBV2 to TRBJ2-7; TRBD1 might be the D (5 bases). Trimming took off 7 bases at V and 2 bases at J, with 6 bases between the two ends. The CDR3 is 11 residues long. Germline loops: CDR1 SNHLY, CDR2 FYNNEI. As DNA, the CDR3 is TGTGCCAGCAAACAGGCCTACGAGCAGTACTTC. It codes for CASKQAYEQYF.

This clone turned up a few times. The chain is built from TRBV5-1 and TRBJ2-2; D may be TRBD1 (6 bases). CDR1 SGHRS and CDR2 YFSETQ come from the germline V gene. CDR3 length: 14 residues. V was pared by 7 bases and J by 5 bases, with 15 bases between. The CDR3 DNA is TGCGCCAGCTCGGGACAATCGGGGACCGGGGAGCTGTTTTTT. It specifies CASSGQSGTGELFF.

The chain has TRBV27 and TRBJ1-2; D not resolved. The CDR3 has 11 amino acids. Per the germline V gene, CDR1 is MNHEY and CDR2 is SMNVEV (reference sequence). V lost 8 bases, J lost 1 base, and 5 bases lay in between. CDR3 region: CASGSNYGYTF. The CDR3, as DNA: TGTGCCAGCGGGAGTAACTATGGCTACACCTTC.

The chain links TRBV4-3 to TRBJ1-4; no clear D. CDR1 and CDR2 (germline): LGHNA, YSLEER. The CDR3 runs to 18 residues. V was cut by 1 base and J by 0 bases, with 15 bases left in between. In DNA, the CDR3 is TGCGCCAGCAGCCAAGGGGGAGGTTCTGCTGCAACTAATGAAAAACTGTTTTTT. Translated, it gives CASSQGGGSAATNEKLFF.

CDR3 sequence: CASLAGDTLETQYF. Here the CDR3 DNA reads TGTGCCAGTCTAGCGGGAGACACCCTGGAGACCCAGTACTTC. This chain joins TRBV28 and TRBJ2-5; 10 bases are a match to TRBD2. J lost 5 bases, V lost 9 bases, and 9 bases had no gene match. Germline loops: CDR1 MDHEN, CDR2 SYDVKM. This CDR3 contains 14 residues.

The V call is TRBV27, the J call TRBJ1-6, with 8 bases that match TRBD1. Germline V CDR1 and CDR2: MNHEY, SMNVEV (reference sequence). V lost 5 bases, J lost 7 bases, and 13 bases stayed unmatched. This CDR3 spans 17 amino acids. The CDR3 spells CASSPPDRGAANSPLHF. CDR3 sequence (DNA): TGTGCCAGCAGTCCACCTGACAGGGGAGCAGCAAATTCACCCCTCCACTTT.

This clone has a handful of counts. The chain joins TRBV7-9 to TRBJ1-1; no reliable D call. V was pared by 5 bases and J by 7 bases, with 11 bases between. This CDR3 is 12 amino acids long. Germline V gene sequence: CDR1 SEHNR, CDR2 FQNEAQ (reference sequence). CDR3 nucleotides: TGTGCCAGCAGCCGGGGAGTGATTGAAGCTTTCTTT. Translating it yields CASSRGVIEAFF.

The chain combines TRBV7-9 with TRBJ2-2; TRBD1 is a possible D gene (6 bases). The CDR3 spans 16 residues. The ends were cut back, 0 bases at V and 6 bases at J, with 14 bases in the middle. CDR1 is SEHNR and CDR2 is FQNEAQ in the germline V gene (reference sequence). CDR3 loop: CASSLATAGVAGELFF. CDR3 sequence (DNA): TGTGCCAGCAGCTTAGCAACGGCAGGGGTAGCCGGGGAGCTGTTTTTT.

The rearrangement uses TRBV7-8 and TRBJ2-7, with D possibly matching TRBD2 (6 bases). The CDR3 contains 17 residues. The germline V gene has CDR1 SGHVS and CDR2 FQNEAQ. V was trimmed by 3 bases and J by 2 bases, leaving 20 bases between them. The CDR3 protein is CASSLRRAATGPYEQYF. Here the CDR3 DNA reads TGTGCCAGCAGCTTGAGGAGGGCTGCAACGGGGCCCTACGAGCAGTACTTC. Complete variable domain (other parts from reference TRBV7-8 and TRBJ2-7): GAGVSQSPRYKVAKRGQDVALRCDPISGHVSLFWYQQALGQGPEFLTYFQNEAQLDKSGLPSDRFFAERPEGSVSTLKIQRTQQEDSAVYLCASSLRRAATGPYEQYFGPGTRLTVT.

This clone was detected only a few times. This sequence joins TRBV11-2 and TRBJ1-2; a possible D gene is TRBD1 (6 bases). With 5 bases removed from V and 3 bases from J, the gap between germline ends came to 16 bases. Germline V lookup: CDR1 SGHAT, CDR2 FQNNGV. The CDR3 extends over 15 amino acids. This chain's CDR3 is CASSPVGGGDYGYTF. DNA for the CDR3: TGTGCCAGCAGCCCTGTCGGAGGGGGGGACTATGGCTACACCTTC. Full variable domain (remainder filled in from reference TRBV11-2 and TRBJ1-2): EAGVAQSPRYKIIEKRQSVAFWCNPISGHATLYWYQQILGQGPKLLIQFQNNGVVDDSQLPKDRFSAERLKGVDSTLKIQPAKLEDSAVYLCASSPVGGGDYGYTFGSGTRLTVV.

In this sample, this clone turned up a few times. DNA for the CDR3: TGCAGCGTTGCCTCCACTGAAGCTTTCTTT. Translated, it gives CSVASTEAFF. V usage is TRBV29-1 and J usage is TRBJ1-1; D is uncertain. This CDR3 spans 10 amino acids. V lost 4 bases, J lost 4 bases, and 4 bases lay in between. Germline V gene lookup returns CDR1 SQVTM and CDR2 ANQGSEA.

This clone has just a few counts. The V and J genes are TRBV10-3 and TRBJ1-5, with 8 positions matching TRBD1. The CDR3 is 16 amino acids. Per the germline V gene, CDR1 is ENHRY and CDR2 is SYGVKD. The V gene end was trimmed by 3 bases and the J gene end by 6 bases; junction bases not matched to a gene: 10. The DNA of the CDR3 is TGTGCCATCAGTGAAGGCAATGCAGGGGGCGGTCAGCCCCAGCATTTT. It encodes CAISEGNAGGGQPQHF.

The chain has TRBV11-1 and TRBJ1-1; TRBD1 is a possible D gene (6 bases). Germline V gives CDR1 SGHAT, CDR2 FQDESV (reference sequence). Trimming left V 1 base short and J 2 bases short, with 11 bases between. The length of the CDR3 is 15 residues. This chain's CDR3 is CASSLEGRGNTEAFF. For the CDR3, the DNA is TGTGCCAGCAGCTTAGAGGGCAGGGGCAACACTGAAGCTTTCTTT. The complete variable domain, with remaining parts taken from reference TRBV11-1 and TRBJ1-1, reads EAEVAQSPRYKITEKSQAVAFWCDPISGHATLYWYRQILGQGPELLVQFQDESVVDDSQLPKDRFSAERLKGVDSTLKIQPAELGDSAMYLCASSLEGRGNTEAFFGQGTRLTVV.

This clone has more than one count but fewer than ten. V usage is TRBV4-3 and J usage is TRBJ2-4, with 7 bases identical to TRBD2. The CDR3 extends over 19 amino acids. CDR1 and CDR2 from the germline V gene are LGHNA and YSLEER. The V gene end was trimmed by 0 bases and the J gene end by 1 base; junction bases not matched to a gene: 12. This chain's CDR3 is CASSQDPGGARRAKNIQYF. The DNA of the CDR3 is TGCGCCAGCAGCCAAGATCCGGGAGGCGCCCGGCGGGCCAAAAACATTCAGTACTTC.

This clone showed up just a few times. In nucleotides, the CDR3 is TGTGCCAGCAGCTTGGGGGGGCACAACTATGGCTACACCTTC. As protein: CASSLGGHNYGYTF. The V and J genes are TRBV5-6 and TRBJ1-2, with D possibly being TRBD1 (6 bases). The CDR3 contains 14 residues. V lost 0 bases and J 2 bases, leaving 8 bases between the germline ends. Germline loops: CDR1 SGHDT, CDR2 YYEEEE.

This clone was recorded a few times. V is TRBV30 and J is TRBJ1-1; D gene uncertain. CDR3 size: 12 residues. Germline CDR1 and CDR2: GTSNPN and SVGIG (reference sequence). Between the trimmed V and J ends, which lost 1 base and 4 bases, there was a span of 7 bases. CDR3: CAWSAQVTEAFF. CDR3 nucleotide sequence: TGTGCCTGGAGTGCCCAGGTCACTGAAGCTTTCTTT.

This clone was observed a handful of times. The rearrangement joins TRBV5-1 to TRBJ1-1; D is uncertain. Germline CDR1 is SGHRS and CDR2 is YFSETQ. V was shortened by 0 bases and J by 3 bases, with 12 bases between the two germline ends. CDR3 length: 15 amino acids. The CDR3 protein is CASSLVAGIDTEAFF. The CDR3 region has the DNA TGCGCCAGCAGCTTGGTGGCGGGGATCGACACTGAAGCTTTCTTT.

As to this clone: The same CDR3 arises from other DNA sequences in this sample as well. The chain couples TRBV6-1 to TRBJ2-5; weak D call: TRBD1 (5 bases). CDR3 length: 13 residues. In germline, CDR1 is MNHNS, CDR2 SASEGT. With 2 bases removed from V and 2 bases from J, the gap between germline ends came to 6 bases. CDR3 protein: CASSERGQETQYF. The CDR3 coding sequence is TGTGCCAGCAGTGAAAGGGGACAAGAGACCCAGTACTTC.

The chain has TRBV5-1 and TRBJ1-4, with 7 nucleotides matching TRBD1. Germline V gene lookup returns CDR1 SGHRS and CDR2 YFSETQ. There are 15 residues in the CDR3. The V and J ends lost 4 bases and 5 bases, in that order; junction bases with no gene match: 8. This chain's CDR3 is CASSTGQAENEKLFF. CDR3 nucleotide sequence: TGCGCCAGCAGCACTGGACAGGCCGAAAATGAAAAACTGTTTTTT. Filled out from reference TRBV5-1 and TRBJ1-4, the complete variable domain reads KAGVTQTPRYLIKTRGQQVTLSCSPISGHRSVSWYQQTPGQGLQFLFEYFSETQRNKGNFPGRFSGRQFSNSRSEMNVSTLELGDSALYLCASSTGQAENEKLFFGSGTQLSVL.

The chain employs TRBV9 and TRBJ2-2; weak D call: TRBD2 (5 bases). V lost 2 bases, J lost 8 bases, and 13 bases lay in between. Germline-derived CDR1 and CDR2 are SGDLS and YYNGEE. CDR3 size: 14 residues. CDR3 sequence: CASSVDSLEGELFF. CDR3 bases: TGTGCCAGCAGCGTGGACTCGCTCGAGGGGGAGCTGTTTTTT.

The V and J genes are TRBV20-1 and TRBJ2-7, with D tentatively TRBD1 (6 bases). Germline CDR1 and CDR2: DFQATT and SNEGSKA (reference sequence). V lost 4 bases, J lost 5 bases, and 9 bases lay in between. The CDR3 runs to 11 residues. This CDR3 is CSAKDRDEQYF. In DNA, the CDR3 is TGCAGTGCTAAGGACAGAGACGAGCAGTACTTC.

This clone was seen more than once but under ten times. The chain has TRBV4-3 and TRBJ2-1; 8 bases match TRBD1. The CDR3 loop spans 15 amino acids. The germline V gene has CDR1 LGHNA and CDR2 YSLEER. Losses at the gene ends were 0 bases for V and 12 bases for J; bases not matched to a gene: 10. Here the CDR3 reads CASSQDQEWGTGQFF. The CDR3 coding sequence is TGCGCCAGCAGCCAAGATCAAGAATGGGGGACAGGGCAGTTCTTC.

V and J are TRBV11-3 and TRBJ2-7; no clear D. V lost 0 bases, J lost 6 bases, and 12 bases lay in between. In germline, CDR1 is SGHNT, CDR2 YENEEA. The CDR3 runs to 14 residues. The CDR3 nucleotides are TGTGCCAGCAGCTTAGAAGCGCCCCCGAGCGAGCAGTACTTC. Amino acids: CASSLEAPPSEQYF. The full variable domain, in which reference TRBV11-3 and TRBJ2-7 provide the parts outside the CDR3, is EAGVVQSPRYKIIEKKQPVAFWCNPISGHNTLYWYLQNLGQGPELLIRYENEEAVDDSQLPKDRFSAERLKGVDSTLKIQPAELGDSAVYLCASSLEAPPSEQYFGPGTRLTVT.

This clone has a handful of counts. V and J are TRBV2 and TRBJ1-2; no firm D call. The V gene's germline CDR1 is SNHLY and CDR2 FYNNEI. V lost 7 bases and J lost 0, with 9 bases in between. CDR3 length equals 13 residues. The CDR3 DNA is TGTGCCAGCACCCCGCAGGCTAACTATGGCTACACCTTC. This translates into CASTPQANYGYTF.

The chain is built from TRBV7-3 and TRBJ2-1; TRBD1 might be the D (6 bases). CDR3 length: 14 amino acids. V shed 2 bases and J shed 6 bases, with 11 bases lying between them. CDR1 and CDR2 from the germline V gene are SGHTA and FQGTGA. The CDR3: CASSLAVGGNEQFF. The CDR3 DNA reads as TGTGCCAGCAGCTTAGCGGTAGGGGGCAATGAGCAGTTCTTC.